A selection of T cell receptor beta chains follows, all from one sample in a study of blood T cell repertoires in COVID-19. The method was immunoSEQ multiplex PCR; TCRdb's version includes in-frame clones alone and lacks a portion of them. The sample records 100,000 or so clones, 70% to 85% being singletons. Material for sequencing was peripheral blood. Source of these receptors: a man between 65 and 79 years old with active or convalescent COVID-19. CDR3s include the opening cysteine and the closing phenylalanine or tryptophan. Fields, in order: V gene, J gene, clone size, D gene, CDR3 protein, CDR3 DNA. The D gene is left open where the match is weak. Not all rows give a size; the values are once, few, many and, for expanded clones, a class.

TRBV7-2	TRBJ2-7	.	TRBD2	CASSLVGGRAYEQYF	TGTGCCAGCAGCTTAGTTGGTGGGAGGGCTTACGAGCAGTACTTC
TRBV10-1	TRBJ2-6	.	.	CASSPSSGANVLTF	TGCGCCAGCAGTCCGTCCTCTGGGGCCAACGTCCTGACTTTC
TRBV13	TRBJ2-6	.	.	CASSRWSSGANVLTF	TGTGCCAGCAGCCGGTGGAGCTCTGGGGCCAACGTCCTGACTTTC
TRBV4-1	TRBJ2-7	many	TRBD2	CASSQDSSGDSYEQYF	TGCGCCAGCAGCCAAGATTCTAGCGGGGACTCCTACGAGCAGTACTTC
TRBV5-1	TRBJ1-2	.	TRBD1	CASSFEGGRGGYTF	TGCGCCAGCAGCTTCGAAGGGGGCCGCGGTGGCTACACCTTC
TRBV18	TRBJ1-1	.	.	CASSPPQTPEAFF	TGTGCCAGCTCACCACCTCAGACACCTGAAGCTTTCTTT
TRBV10-3	TRBJ2-3	.	TRBD2	CAISDPGRAGTDTQYF	TGTGCCATCAGTGACCCCGGGAGGGCCGGGACAGATACGCAGTATTTT
TRBV6-2/TRBV6-3	TRBJ1-5	.	.	CASSFGLNQPQHF	TGTGCCAGCAGCTTCGGACTCAATCAGCCCCAGCATTTT
TRBV2	TRBJ2-2	.	.	CASWTASGLGELFF	TGTGCCAGCTGGACAGCCTCGGGGCTCGGGGAGCTGTTTTTT
TRBV27	TRBJ1-5	.	.	CAAGIRSNQPQHF	TGTGCCGCGGGGATACGGAGCAATCAGCCCCAGCATTTT
TRBV6-5	TRBJ2-2	few	TRBD1	CASSKTGSFGELFF	TGTGCCAGCAGTAAGACAGGGTCGTTCGGGGAGCTGTTTTTT
TRBV18	TRBJ2-5	.	.	CASSPQRAETQYF	TGTGCCAGCTCACCACAGAGGGCAGAGACCCAGTACTTC
TRBV4-2	TRBJ2-1	.	TRBD2	CASSQDLAGTFYNEQFF	TGTGCCAGCAGCCAAGATTTAGCGGGAACATTCTACAATGAGCAGTTCTTC
TRBV5-4	TRBJ2-5	.	TRBD2	CASSSPIPSGGLETQYF	TGTGCCAGCAGCTCGCCGATACCGAGCGGGGGTTTGGAGACCCAGTACTTC
TRBV14	TRBJ2-3	.	.	CASSQDLEGLAFTDTQYF	TGTGCCAGCAGCCAAGATCTTGAGGGTCTAGCTTTCACAGATACGCAGTATTTT
TRBV4-3	TRBJ1-5	.	.	CASSQDQNSNQPQHF	TGCGCCAGCAGCCAAGACCAGAATAGCAATCAGCCCCAGCATTTT
TRBV5-4	TRBJ2-7	.	TRBD1	CASSAGQAVNEQYF	TGTGCCAGCAGCGCCGGACAGGCTGTGAACGAGCAGTACTTC
TRBV2	TRBJ1-6	.	.	CASSAGIGGNSPLHF	TGTGCCAGCAGTGCCGGGATCGGTGGCAATTCACCCCTCCACTTT
TRBV21-1	TRBJ1-1	.	.	CASSYGPPGTGGLNTEAFF	TGTGCCAGCAGCTACGGCCCCCCCGGGACAGGGGGCCTGAACACTGAAGCTTTCTTT
TRBV12-5	TRBJ1-6	.	.	CASGIGWGDNSPLHF	TGTGCTAGTGGGATCGGATGGGGGGATAATTCACCCCTCCACTTT
TRBV6-2/TRBV6-3	TRBJ1-2	.	TRBD1	CASSNRGTLYGYTF	TGTGCCAGCAGTAACAGGGGAACCCTCTATGGCTACACCTTC
TRBV30	TRBJ1-5	few	.	CAWSGQGDQPQHF	TGTGCCTGGAGTGGTCAGGGTGACCAGCCCCAGCATTTT